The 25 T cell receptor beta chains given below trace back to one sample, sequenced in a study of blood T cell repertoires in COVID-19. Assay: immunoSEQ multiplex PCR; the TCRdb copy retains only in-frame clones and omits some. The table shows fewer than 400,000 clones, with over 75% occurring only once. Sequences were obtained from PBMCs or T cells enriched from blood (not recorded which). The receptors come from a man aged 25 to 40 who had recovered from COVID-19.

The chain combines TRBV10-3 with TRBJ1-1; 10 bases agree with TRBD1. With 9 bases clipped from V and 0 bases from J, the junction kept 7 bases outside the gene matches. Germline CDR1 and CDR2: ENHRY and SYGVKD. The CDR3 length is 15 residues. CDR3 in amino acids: CAIRPGQGMNTEAFF. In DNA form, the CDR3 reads TGTGCCATTCGTCCGGGACAGGGGATGAACACTGAAGCTTTCTTT.

In DNA, the CDR3 is TGTGCCATCAGCGGCGCAGGGGATCAGCCCCAGCATTTT. Its protein product is CAISGAGDQPQHF. The chain carries TRBV10-3 and TRBJ1-5; tentative D call: TRBD1 (6 bases). The CDR3 consists of 13 residues. Germline loops: CDR1 ENHRY, CDR2 SYGVKD. The V end lost 6 bases, the J end lost 5 bases, and 11 bases lay between the germline ends.

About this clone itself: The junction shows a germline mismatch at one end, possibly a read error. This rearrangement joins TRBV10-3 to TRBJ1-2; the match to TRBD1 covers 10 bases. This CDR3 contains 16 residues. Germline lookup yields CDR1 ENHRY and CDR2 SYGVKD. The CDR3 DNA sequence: TGTGCCATCAGTGAGTCGACTCTGGCCGGGACAGGGGACTACCCCTTC. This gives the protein CAISESTLAGTGDYPF.

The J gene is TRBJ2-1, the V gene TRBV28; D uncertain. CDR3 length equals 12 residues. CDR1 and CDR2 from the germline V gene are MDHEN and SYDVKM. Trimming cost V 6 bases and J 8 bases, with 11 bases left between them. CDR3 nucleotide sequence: TGTGCCAGCAGCCTCCTTCTAGATGAGCAGTTCTTC. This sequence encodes CASSLLLDEQFF.

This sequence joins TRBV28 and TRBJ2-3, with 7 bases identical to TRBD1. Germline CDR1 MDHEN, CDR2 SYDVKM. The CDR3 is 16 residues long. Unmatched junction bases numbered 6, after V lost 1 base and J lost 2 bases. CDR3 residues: CASSLYSGTDTDTQYF. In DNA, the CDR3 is TGTGCCAGCAGTTTATATTCCGGGACAGACACAGATACGCAGTATTTT.

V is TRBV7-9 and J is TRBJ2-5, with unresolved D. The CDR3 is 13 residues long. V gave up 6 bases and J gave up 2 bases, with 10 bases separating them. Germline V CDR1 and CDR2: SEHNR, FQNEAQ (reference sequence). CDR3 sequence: CASRQTGQETQYF. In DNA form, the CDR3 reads TGTGCCAGCAGGCAAACGGGTCAAGAGACCCAGTACTTC.

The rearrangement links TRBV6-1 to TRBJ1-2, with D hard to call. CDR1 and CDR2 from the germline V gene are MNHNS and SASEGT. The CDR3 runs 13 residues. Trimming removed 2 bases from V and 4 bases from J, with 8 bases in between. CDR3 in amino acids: CASSEWATYGYTF. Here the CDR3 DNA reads TGTGCCAGCAGTGAATGGGCCACCTATGGCTACACCTTC.

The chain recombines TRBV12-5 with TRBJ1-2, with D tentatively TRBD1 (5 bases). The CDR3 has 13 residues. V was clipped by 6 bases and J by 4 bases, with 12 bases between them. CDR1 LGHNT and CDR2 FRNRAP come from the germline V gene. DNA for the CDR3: TGTGCTAGTGGGCCAGGGATCGGCTATGGCTACACCTTC. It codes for CASGPGIGYGYTF.

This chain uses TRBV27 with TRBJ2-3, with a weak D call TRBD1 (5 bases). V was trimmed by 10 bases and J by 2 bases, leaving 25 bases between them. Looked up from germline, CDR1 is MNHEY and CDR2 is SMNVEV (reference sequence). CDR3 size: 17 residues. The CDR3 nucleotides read TGTGCCACCCCCCAAAGGGCAGGGAAGCCTTACACAGATACGCAGTATTTT. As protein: CATPQRAGKPYTDTQYF.

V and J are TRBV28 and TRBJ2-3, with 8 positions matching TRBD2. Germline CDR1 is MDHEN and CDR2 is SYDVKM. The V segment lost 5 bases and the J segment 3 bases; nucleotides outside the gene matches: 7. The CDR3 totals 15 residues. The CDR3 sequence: CASSKSGGSTDTQYF. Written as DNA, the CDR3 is TGTGCCAGCAGTAAAAGCGGGGGATCAACAGATACGCAGTATTTT. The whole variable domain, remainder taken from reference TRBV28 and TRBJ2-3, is DVKVTQSSRYLVKRTGEKVFLECVQDMDHENMFWYRQDPGLGLRLIYFSYDVKMKEKGDIPEGYSVSREKKERFSLILESASTNQTSMYLCASSKSGGSTDTQYFGPGTRLTVL.

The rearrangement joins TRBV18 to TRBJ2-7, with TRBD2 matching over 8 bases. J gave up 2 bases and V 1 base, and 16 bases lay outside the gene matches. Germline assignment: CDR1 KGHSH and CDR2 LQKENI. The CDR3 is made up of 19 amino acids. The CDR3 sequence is CASSPLELADTPGPYEQYF. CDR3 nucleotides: TGTGCCAGCTCACCACTAGAACTAGCGGATACGCCCGGTCCCTACGAGCAGTACTTC.

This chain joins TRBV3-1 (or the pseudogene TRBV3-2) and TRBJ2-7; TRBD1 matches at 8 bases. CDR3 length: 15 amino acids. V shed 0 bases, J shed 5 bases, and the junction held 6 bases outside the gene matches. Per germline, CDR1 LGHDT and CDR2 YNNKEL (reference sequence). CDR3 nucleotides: TGTGCCAGCAGCCAAGAAGACAGGGGCTTCAACGAGCAGTACTTC. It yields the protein CASSQEDRGFNEQYF.

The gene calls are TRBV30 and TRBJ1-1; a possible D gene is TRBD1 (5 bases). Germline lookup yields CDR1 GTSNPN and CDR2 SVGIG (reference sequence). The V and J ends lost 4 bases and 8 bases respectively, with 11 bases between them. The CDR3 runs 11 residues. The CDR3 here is CAWTRGIEAFF. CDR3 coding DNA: TGTGCCTGGACACGGGGGATAGAAGCTTTCTTT.

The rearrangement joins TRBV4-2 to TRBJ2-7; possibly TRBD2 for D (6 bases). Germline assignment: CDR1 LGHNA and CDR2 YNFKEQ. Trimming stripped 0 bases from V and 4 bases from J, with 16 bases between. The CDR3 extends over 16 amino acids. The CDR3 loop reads CASSQEVSGNYYEQYF. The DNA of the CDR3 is TGTGCCAGCAGCCAAGAGGTTAGCGGTAATTATTACGAGCAGTACTTC.

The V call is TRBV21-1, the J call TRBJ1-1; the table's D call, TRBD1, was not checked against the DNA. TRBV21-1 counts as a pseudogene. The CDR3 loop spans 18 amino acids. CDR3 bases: TGTGCCAGCTCCCCCATAAGGTCGCGGGACAGGAGGAACACTGAAGCTTTCTTT. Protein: CASSPIRSRDRRNTEAFF.

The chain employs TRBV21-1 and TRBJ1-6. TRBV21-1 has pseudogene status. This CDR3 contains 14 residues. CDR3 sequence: CASNPGIWYSPLHF. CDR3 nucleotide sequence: TGTGCCAGCAACCCCGGGATTTGGTATTCACCCCTCCACTTT.

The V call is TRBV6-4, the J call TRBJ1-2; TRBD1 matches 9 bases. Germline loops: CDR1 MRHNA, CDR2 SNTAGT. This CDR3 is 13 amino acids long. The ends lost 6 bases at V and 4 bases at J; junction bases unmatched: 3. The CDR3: CASRVGQGYGYTF. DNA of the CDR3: TGTGCCAGCAGAGTGGGACAGGGCTATGGCTACACCTTC.

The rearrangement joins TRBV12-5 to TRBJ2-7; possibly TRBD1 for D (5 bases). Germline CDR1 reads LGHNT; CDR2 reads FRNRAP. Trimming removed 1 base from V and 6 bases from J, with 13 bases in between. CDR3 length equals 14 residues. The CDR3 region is CASGLEDLQGEQYF. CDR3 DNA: TGTGCTAGTGGTTTGGAAGATTTGCAGGGCGAGCAGTACTTC.

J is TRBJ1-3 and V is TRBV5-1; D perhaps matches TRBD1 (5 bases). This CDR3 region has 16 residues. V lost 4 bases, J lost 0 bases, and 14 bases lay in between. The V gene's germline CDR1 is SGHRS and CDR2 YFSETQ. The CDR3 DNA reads TGCGCCAGCAGCCGTGCCCCGGGGGTCTCTGGAAACACCATATATTTT. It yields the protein CASSRAPGVSGNTIYF.

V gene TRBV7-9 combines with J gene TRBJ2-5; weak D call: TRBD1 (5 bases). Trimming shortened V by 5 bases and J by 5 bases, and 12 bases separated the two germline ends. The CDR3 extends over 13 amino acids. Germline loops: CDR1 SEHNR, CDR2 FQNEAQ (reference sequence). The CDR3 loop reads CASSLQGWETQYF. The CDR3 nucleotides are TGTGCCAGCAGCCTCCAGGGTTGGGAGACCCAGTACTTC.

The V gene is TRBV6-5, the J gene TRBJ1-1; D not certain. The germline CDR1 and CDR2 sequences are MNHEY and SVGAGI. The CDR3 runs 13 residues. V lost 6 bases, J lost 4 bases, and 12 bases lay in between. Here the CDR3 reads CASRATTITEAFF. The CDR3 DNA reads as TGTGCCAGCAGGGCTACTACAATCACTGAAGCTTTCTTT.

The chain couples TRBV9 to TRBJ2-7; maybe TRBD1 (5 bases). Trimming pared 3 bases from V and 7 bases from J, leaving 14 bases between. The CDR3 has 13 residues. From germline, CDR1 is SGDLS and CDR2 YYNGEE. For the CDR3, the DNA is TGTGCCAGCAGCGGTACAGGCTCAAGGGAGCAGTACTTC. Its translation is CASSGTGSREQYF.

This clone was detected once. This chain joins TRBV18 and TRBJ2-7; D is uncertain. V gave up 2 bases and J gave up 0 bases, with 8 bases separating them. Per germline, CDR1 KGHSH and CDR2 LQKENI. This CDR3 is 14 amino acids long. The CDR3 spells CASSPLQSSYEQYF. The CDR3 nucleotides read TGTGCCAGCTCACCATTACAGAGCTCCTACGAGCAGTACTTC.

Here the CDR3 reads CASSFGVYEQFF. The CDR3 nucleotides read TGTGCCAGCAGCTTCGGTGTGTATGAGCAGTTCTTC. The chain combines TRBV11-3 with TRBJ2-1; no definite D call. This CDR3 spans 12 amino acids. Trimming removed 3 bases from V and 8 bases from J, with 8 bases in between. Germline V gives CDR1 SGHNT, CDR2 YENEEA.

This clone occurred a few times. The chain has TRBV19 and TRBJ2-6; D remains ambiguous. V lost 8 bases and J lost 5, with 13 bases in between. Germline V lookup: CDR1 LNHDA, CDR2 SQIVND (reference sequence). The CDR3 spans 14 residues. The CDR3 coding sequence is TGTGCCAGTGCAGGTGGTTTGAGGGCCAACGTCCTGACTTTC. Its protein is CASAGGLRANVLTF.